This T cell receptor beta chain was sequenced during a study of shared clonotypes between healthy human individuals. Study-level findings and limits: Generation probabilities were higher for clonotypes shared across all four sorted-subset donors than for unshared ones. Several donors had 5% to 6% of their naive CD4 clonotypes in common.

Turning to this clone: The antigen is unknown.

CDR1 and CDR2 from the germline V gene are MNHNY and SVGAGI (reference sequence). The V and J ends lost 5 bases and 0 bases respectively, with 11 bases between them. This CDR3 is 15 amino acids long. The authors ran the assay at deep level. Profiling relied on immunoSEQ multiplex PCR, and the TCRdb table lists in-frame clones only, not all of them. The sample lists around 2.1 million clones; more than 90% were seen once. The chain carries TRBV6-6 and TRBJ1-5; the D gene is possibly TRBD1 (5 bases). Specimen: naive CD4+ T cells sorted from blood. Subset given: CD45RA+ positively selected. This TCR came from a man in his late teens or twenties in good health. CDR3 residues: CASSPGTFSNQPQHF. The CDR3 DNA follows: TGTGCCAGCAGTCCTGGGACTTTTAGCAATCAGCCCCAGCATTTT.